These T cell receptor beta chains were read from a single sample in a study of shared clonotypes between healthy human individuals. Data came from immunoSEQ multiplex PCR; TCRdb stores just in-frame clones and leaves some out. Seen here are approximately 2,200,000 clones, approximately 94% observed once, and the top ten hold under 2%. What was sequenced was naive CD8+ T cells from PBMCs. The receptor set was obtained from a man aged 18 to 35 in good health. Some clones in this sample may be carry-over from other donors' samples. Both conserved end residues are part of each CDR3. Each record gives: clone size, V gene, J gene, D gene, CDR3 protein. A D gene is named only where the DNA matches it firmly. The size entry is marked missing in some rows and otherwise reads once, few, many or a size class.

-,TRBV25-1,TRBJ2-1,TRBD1,CASSERGPGADNEQFF
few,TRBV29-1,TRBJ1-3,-,CSARDGGNTIYF
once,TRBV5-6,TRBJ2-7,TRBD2,CASTRGGSSYEQYF
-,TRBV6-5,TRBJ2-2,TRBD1,CASSPTGVGGELFF
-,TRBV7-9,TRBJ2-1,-,CASSLASGQLYNEQFF
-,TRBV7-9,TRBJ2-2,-,CASSPLGAPGELFF
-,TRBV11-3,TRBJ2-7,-,CASSPRSDRSYEQYF
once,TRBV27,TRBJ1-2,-,CASSVSVNYGYTF
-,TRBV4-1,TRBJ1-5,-,CASSQVVGQPQHF
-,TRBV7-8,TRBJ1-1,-,CASSLTEVNTEAFF
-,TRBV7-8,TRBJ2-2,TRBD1,CASSGQDRGTFNTGELFF
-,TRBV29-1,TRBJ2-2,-,CSVEPGQNTGELFF
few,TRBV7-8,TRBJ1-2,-,CASSPRGSLYGYTF
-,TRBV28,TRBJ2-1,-,CASSLHQAGAPKYNEQFF
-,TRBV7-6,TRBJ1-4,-,CASSPLGGTGEKLFF
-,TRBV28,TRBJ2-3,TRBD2,CASSFRRLAEAEDTQYF
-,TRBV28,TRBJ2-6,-,CASSFLGNSGANVLTF
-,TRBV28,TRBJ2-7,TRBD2,CASSLSRLAGAEHYEQYF
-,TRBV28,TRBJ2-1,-,CASSPSGLNNEQFF
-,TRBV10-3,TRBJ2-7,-,CAIRGGTVYEQYF
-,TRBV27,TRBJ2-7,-,CASSPTGTETYEQYF
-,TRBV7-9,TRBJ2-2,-,CASSTRDSEAGELFF
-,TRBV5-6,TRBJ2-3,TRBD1,CASSLDPGTGLDTQYF
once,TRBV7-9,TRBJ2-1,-,CASSLTQGERGNEQFF
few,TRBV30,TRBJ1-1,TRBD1,CACDRVSTEAFF
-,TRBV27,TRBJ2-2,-,CASSLVAGELFF
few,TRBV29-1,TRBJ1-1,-,CSVMVAEAFF
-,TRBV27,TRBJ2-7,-,CASSLLSPRPPDEQYF
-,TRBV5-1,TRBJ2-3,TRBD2,CASSFYGRASTDTQYF
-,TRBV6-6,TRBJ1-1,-,CASSYPRGGNTEAFF
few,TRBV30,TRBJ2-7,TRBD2,CAWSYPGGGSYEQYF
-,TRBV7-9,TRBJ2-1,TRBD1,CASSRQGDNEQFF
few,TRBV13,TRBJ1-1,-,CASSLGRESTEAFF
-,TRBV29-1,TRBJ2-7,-,CSVEGEMEQYF
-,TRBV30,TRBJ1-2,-,CAWNPGGANYGYTF